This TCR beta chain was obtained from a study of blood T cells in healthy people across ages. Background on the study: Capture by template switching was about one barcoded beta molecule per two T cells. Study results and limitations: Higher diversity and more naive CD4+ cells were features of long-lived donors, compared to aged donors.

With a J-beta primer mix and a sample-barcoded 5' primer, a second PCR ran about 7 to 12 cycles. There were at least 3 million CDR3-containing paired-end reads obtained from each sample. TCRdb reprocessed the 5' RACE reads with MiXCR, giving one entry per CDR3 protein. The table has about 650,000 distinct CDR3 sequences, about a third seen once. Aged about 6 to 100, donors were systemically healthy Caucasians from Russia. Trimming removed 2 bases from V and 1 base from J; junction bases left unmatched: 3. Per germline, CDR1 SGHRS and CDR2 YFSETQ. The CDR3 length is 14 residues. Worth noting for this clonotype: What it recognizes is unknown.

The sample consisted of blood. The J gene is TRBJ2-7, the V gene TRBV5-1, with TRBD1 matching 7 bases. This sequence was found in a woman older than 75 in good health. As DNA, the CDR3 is TGCGCCAGCAGCTTAACAGGGGATTCCTACGAGCAGTACTTC. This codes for CASSLTGDSYEQYF.